Below are 32 T cell receptor beta chains sequenced from a single sample in a study of blood T cells in healthy people across ages. The use of a sample-barcoded 5' primer and a J-beta primer mix characterized a second PCR of roughly 6 to 12 cycles. Using its own MiXCR run on the 5' RACE reads, TCRdb lists one record per CDR3 protein. The table shows hundreds of thousands of distinct CDR3 sequences, with 55% to 75% occurring only once. The specimen was blood. These receptors were collected from a man under 40 in good health.

This chain joins TRBV20-1 and TRBJ1-5, with D possibly matching TRBD1 (5 bases). The V gene's germline CDR1 is DFQATT and CDR2 SNEGSKA (reference sequence). This CDR3 has 17 residues. Trimming left V 6 bases short and J 1 base short, with 22 bases between. The CDR3: CSASSGPGRRSNQPQHF. In DNA form, the CDR3 reads TGCAGTGCCAGTAGTGGACCGGGACGTCGAAGCAATCAGCCCCAGCATTTT.

This clonotype occurred a few times. The junction departs from germline at one end; a sequencing error may be responsible. The DNA of the CDR3 is TGTGCCAGCAGTTCGAGTAGCCATCAGCCCCAGCATTTT. Protein sequence: CASSSSSHQPQHF. The V call is TRBV6-2 or TRBV6-3, the J call TRBJ1-5, with unresolved D. CDR1 is MNHEY and CDR2 is SVGEGT in the germline V gene. The CDR3 length is 13 residues.

This clonotype was recorded only once. This sequence joins TRBV7-2 and TRBJ2-7; D is perhaps TRBD1 or TRBD2 (5 bases each). The DNA matches TRBJ2-5 better at its end, which makes the J call doubtful. Germline values: CDR1 SGHTA, CDR2 FQGNSA. The CDR3 is made up of 13 amino acids. CDR3 DNA sequence: TGTGCCAGCAGCGTAGAAACCGGGGCGACCCAGTACTTC. This sequence encodes CASSVETGATQYF.

The CDR3, as DNA: TGTGCCAGCAGCTTAGGAGGGGTGGGCAATCAGCCCCAGCATTTT. It translates to CASSLGGVGNQPQHF. The chain has TRBV7-8 and TRBJ1-5, with D maybe TRBD1 (5 bases). The germline V and J ends were trimmed by 1 base and 2 bases, with 9 bases remaining between them. Germline CDR1 reads SGHVS; CDR2 reads FQNEAQ. This CDR3 contains 15 residues.

CDR3 nucleotides: TGTGCCAGCAGTACTGGCTTAGCGGGGCCCTACGAGCAGTACTTC. Translating gives CASSTGLAGPYEQYF. The V gene is TRBV12-3 or TRBV12-4, the J gene TRBJ2-7, with 8 nucleotides matching TRBD2. The CDR3 has 15 residues. V lost 5 bases and J lost 2; bases outside the gene matches: 8.

The chain has TRBV20-1 and TRBJ2-4; D possibly corresponds to TRBD1 (6 bases). Gene TRBJ2-5 matches the end of the DNA better, so the J call may be wrong. Germline V gene data show CDR1 as DFQATT and CDR2 as SNEGSKA (reference sequence). The length of the CDR3 is 12 residues. The CDR3 protein is CSARAQGETQYF. Here the CDR3 DNA reads TGCAGTGCTAGAGCACAGGGAGAGACCCAGTACTTC.

This clonotype was counted between two and nine times. The chain recombines TRBV6-1 with TRBJ2-5; 10 positions match TRBD2. Unmatched junction bases numbered 10, after V lost 5 bases and J lost 1 base. CDR3 length equals 17 residues. CDR1 and CDR2 (germline): MNHNS, SASEGT. In DNA, the CDR3 is TGTGCCAGCAGTCCTCCAACCGGACTAGCGGTCCAAGAGACCCAGTACTTC. Amino acids: CASSPPTGLAVQETQYF.

The CDR3 region is CASRTGLAGYTETQYF. The CDR3 DNA is TGTGCCAGCAGAACGGGACTAGCGGGATACACGGAGACCCAGTACTTC. The chain has TRBV6-6 and TRBJ2-5; TRBD2 matches at 13 bases. Germline loops: CDR1 MNHNY, CDR2 SVGAGI (reference sequence). This CDR3 spans 16 amino acids. Germline trimming cut 6 bases from V and 5 bases from J; bases unmatched to any gene: 9.

The chain couples TRBV10-3 to TRBJ2-7; 10 bases are shared with TRBD1. This CDR3 is built from 14 residues. Looked up from germline, CDR1 is ENHRY and CDR2 is SYGVKD. V dropped 7 bases and J dropped 0; count of bases not matched to a gene: 3. The CDR3, as DNA: TGTGCCATCAAGGGACAGGGGCTCTCCTACGAGCAGTACTTC. It translates to CAIKGQGLSYEQYF.

This clonotype was counted only a few times. This chain joins TRBV7-2 and TRBJ2-6; no reliable D call. The V end lost 2 bases, the J end lost 12 bases, and 11 bases lay between the germline ends. Germline loops: CDR1 SGHTA, CDR2 FQGNSA. This CDR3 is built from 13 residues. CDR3 coding DNA: TGTGCCAGCAGCTTACAGCCCCTCGGCGTCCTGACTTTC. Its translation is CASSLQPLGVLTF.

This chain connects TRBV7-3 to TRBJ2-1, with 7 bases aligning to TRBD1. Trimming took 2 bases from V and 8 from J; bases not matched to a gene: 12. The germline CDR1 and CDR2 sequences are SGHTA and FQGTGA. The CDR3 runs to 16 residues. The CDR3 DNA reads as TGTGCCAGCAGCTTATCATTAGGGGGCGGGTACGATGAGCAGTTCTTC. It yields the protein CASSLSLGGGYDEQFF.

CDR3 region: CASLDGEGLSEQFF. DNA of the CDR3: TGCGCCAGCCTGGACGGGGAGGGCTTAAGTGAGCAGTTCTTC. The gene calls are TRBV5-1 and TRBJ2-1; 7 bases are a match to TRBD2. The germline V gene encodes CDR1 SGHRS and CDR2 YFSETQ. V lost 7 bases, J lost 9 bases, and 13 bases stayed unmatched. The CDR3 spans 14 residues.

The table lists this clonotype with a count of one. One end of the junction is discordant with germline, which a read error may explain. The chain couples TRBV11-2 to TRBJ2-5, with D unresolved. Germline-derived CDR1 and CDR2 are SGHAT and FQNNGV. The CDR3 covers 13 residues. Written as DNA, the CDR3 is TGTGCCAGCAGCTTCATAGTCAAAGAGACCCTGTACTTC. Protein product: CASSFIVKETLYF. The entire variable domain, with the rest obtained from reference TRBV11-2 and TRBJ2-5, is as follows: EAGVAQSPRYKIIEKRQSVAFWCNPISGHATLYWYQQILGQGPKLLIQFQNNGVVDDSQLPKDRFSAERLKGVDSTLKIQPAKLEDSAVYLCASSFIVKETLYFGPGTRLLVL.

This clonotype was counted between two and nine times. V usage is TRBV20-1 and J usage is TRBJ2-7, with TRBD2 matching 9 bases. The length of the CDR3 is 15 residues. CDR1 is DFQATT, CDR2 SNEGSKA, per germline (reference sequence). With 5 bases clipped from V and 0 bases from J, the junction kept 8 bases outside the gene matches. The CDR3 nucleotides are TGCAGTGCTCCCCTTAGCGGGGGCGCCTCCTACGAGCAGTACTTC. Its translation: CSAPLSGGASYEQYF.

This chain links TRBV12-3 or TRBV12-4 with TRBJ1-1; maybe TRBD1 (5 bases). Trimming cost V 6 bases and J 2 bases, with 13 bases left between them. CDR3 length equals 14 residues. In DNA, the CDR3 is TGTGCCAGCAGGCCAGGGAACTTTAACACTGAAGCTTTCTTT. Residues: CASRPGNFNTEAFF.

The chain employs TRBV2 and TRBJ2-5, with a possible D match to TRBD2 (6 bases). V was shortened by 6 bases and J by 11 bases, with 19 bases between the two germline ends. The CDR3 has 13 amino acids. From germline, CDR1 is SNHLY and CDR2 FYNNEI. The CDR3 spells CASRGSHSGEQYF. CDR3 nucleotides: TGTGCCAGCAGGGGATCCCACTCGGGAGAGCAGTACTTC.

In DNA form, the CDR3 reads TGTGCCAGCAGCCAAGTCGCCGGCAGGGGGCTACAAGAGACCCAGTACTTC. This codes for CASSQVAGRGLQETQYF. The V call is TRBV3-1, the J call TRBJ2-5; 8 nucleotides match TRBD1. V lost 1 base to trimming and J lost 2 bases; unmatched junction nucleotides: 9. Looked up from germline, CDR1 is LGHDT and CDR2 is YNNKEL (reference sequence). The CDR3 runs to 17 residues.

The gene calls are TRBV7-9 and TRBJ2-2; 12 bases fit TRBD2. This CDR3 has 16 amino acids. Germline assignment: CDR1 SEHNR and CDR2 FQNEAQ (reference sequence). V shed 5 bases, J shed 5 bases, and the junction held 6 bases outside the gene matches. The CDR3 protein is CASSKLAGGHTGELFF. The CDR3 coding sequence is TGTGCCAGCAGCAAACTAGCGGGAGGTCATACCGGGGAGCTGTTTTTT.

In its sample, this clonotype was seen once. This sequence joins TRBV4-3 and TRBJ1-2; D perhaps matches TRBD1 (6 bases). The V gene lost 4 bases and the J gene lost 7 bases, with 19 bases spanning the gap. Germline lookup yields CDR1 LGHNA and CDR2 YSLEER. The CDR3 has 15 residues. Written as DNA, the CDR3 is TGCGCCAGCAGCCGCAAGGGGGACACCCGGGGTGGCTACACCTTC. Protein: CASSRKGDTRGGYTF.

The chain employs TRBV27 and TRBJ2-1; TRBD1 or TRBD2 may be the D gene (6 bases each). Germline CDR1 and CDR2: MNHEY and SMNVEV (reference sequence). V was trimmed by 1 base and J by 12 bases, leaving 10 bases between them. The CDR3 has 12 residues. CDR3 loop: CASSLWGAPQFF. CDR3 sequence (DNA): TGTGCCAGCAGTTTATGGGGGGCTCCGCAGTTCTTC.

The chain is built from TRBV4-3 and TRBJ2-5; TRBD2 aligns across 10 bases. Germline V gives CDR1 LGHNA, CDR2 YSLEER. The V gene end was trimmed by 0 bases and the J gene end by 1 base; junction bases not matched to a gene: 2. The CDR3 sequence is 16 residues long. CDR3 sequence reads: CASSQESGRGQETQYF. The CDR3 DNA reads as TGCGCCAGCAGCCAAGAGAGCGGGAGGGGCCAAGAGACCCAGTACTTC.

The chain couples TRBV4-1 to TRBJ2-5, with 9 bases lining up with TRBD2. The J call may be faulty, since TRBJ2-7 better matches the DNA end. The CDR3 extends over 16 amino acids. Germline V gene lookup returns CDR1 MGHRA and CDR2 YSYEKL. The CDR3 region is CASSSGGRAKTYEQYF. CDR3 bases: TGCGCCAGCAGCTCGGGCGGGAGGGCTAAGACCTACGAGCAGTACTTC.

This clonotype was recorded once. The chain links TRBV20-1 to TRBJ2-1; a possible D gene is TRBD1 (5 bases). CDR3 size: 15 residues. Trimming took 5 bases from V and 4 from J, leaving 18 bases between them. The germline gives CDR1 DFQATT, CDR2 SNEGSKA (reference sequence). The CDR3 protein is CSAGQRASPYNEQFF. The CDR3 region has the DNA TGCAGTGCTGGACAAAGAGCCTCGCCTTACAATGAGCAGTTCTTC.

This clonotype was counted a few times. This chain connects TRBV11-1 to TRBJ2-3, with D hard to call. The V end lost 4 bases, the J end lost 6 bases, and 11 bases lay between the germline ends. From germline, CDR1 is SGHAT and CDR2 FQDESV (reference sequence). There are 13 residues in the CDR3. This chain's CDR3 is CASSWKGADTQYF. The CDR3 DNA sequence: TGTGCCAGCAGCTGGAAGGGCGCGGATACGCAGTATTTT.

This clonotype was counted between two and nine times. The rearrangement uses TRBV5-6 and TRBJ2-5, with D unclear. This CDR3 spans 13 amino acids. Germline CDR1 and CDR2: SGHDT and YYEEEE. Trimming took 3 bases from V and 3 from J, leaving 9 bases between them. The CDR3 reads CASSSGNEETQYF. As DNA, the CDR3 is TGTGCCAGCAGCTCCGGAAATGAAGAGACCCAGTACTTC. The full variable domain, rest sourced from reference TRBV5-6 and TRBJ2-5, is DAGVTQSPTHLIKTRGQQVTLRCSPKSGHDTVSWYQQALGQGPQFIFQYYEEEERQRGNFPDRFSGHQFPNYSSELNVNALLLGDSALYLCASSSGNEETQYFGPGTRLLVL.

This clonotype was observed a few times. The chain recombines TRBV4-2 with TRBJ2-4; D unresolved. Germline V gene data show CDR1 as LGHNA and CDR2 as YNFKEQ. The CDR3 loop spans 14 amino acids. The V end lost 2 bases, the J end lost 0 bases, and 5 bases lay between the germline ends. The CDR3, as DNA: TGTGCCAGCAGCCAAATGTTAGCCAAAAACATTCAGTACTTC. Protein sequence: CASSQMLAKNIQYF.

This clonotype was recorded only once. The rearrangement uses TRBV7-2 and TRBJ1-6; D gene unclear. Germline V gene sequence: CDR1 SGHTA, CDR2 FQGNSA. The CDR3 loop spans 13 amino acids. Trimming pared 5 bases from V and 7 bases from J, leaving 9 bases between. CDR3: CASSLQPNSPLHF. The CDR3 bases are TGTGCCAGCAGCCTACAACCCAATTCACCCCTCCACTTT.

This clonotype was found many times. This may be a read error, as it is one base from a much larger clone. This chain connects TRBV5-1 to TRBJ2-3; D not certain. V lost 4 bases and J 4 bases, leaving 13 bases between the germline ends. Germline loops: CDR1 SGHRS, CDR2 YFSETQ. This CDR3 contains 14 residues. The CDR3 DNA reads TGCGCCAGCAGCGTGGAAGGTACCCCAGATACGCAGTATTTT. Protein product: CASSVEGTPDTQYF.

The table lists this clonotype with a few counts. The gene calls are TRBV7-9 and TRBJ2-7; 9 bases map to TRBD1. Germline V CDR1 and CDR2: SEHNR, FQNEAQ (reference sequence). V was pared by 5 bases and J by 1 base, with 12 bases of the junction left unmatched. The CDR3 has 17 residues. CDR3 loop: CASSPWGWTGVSYEQYF. CDR3 in DNA: TGTGCCAGCAGCCCATGGGGGTGGACAGGGGTATCCTACGAGCAGTACTTC. Full variable domain (rest looked up from reference TRBV7-9 and TRBJ2-7): DTGVSQNPRHKITKRGQNVTFRCDPISEHNRLYWYRQTLGQGPEFLTYFQNEAQLEKSRLLSDRFSAERPKGSFSTLEIQRTEQGDSAMYLCASSPWGWTGVSYEQYFGPGTRLTVT.

The chain couples TRBV6-1 to TRBJ1-6; the D gene is possibly TRBD1 (5 bases). The CDR3 spans 17 residues. Germline V gene data show CDR1 as MNHNS and CDR2 as SASEGT. Trimming stripped 4 bases from V and 7 bases from J, with 20 bases between. The CDR3 bases are TGTGCCAGCAGTGCCAAGCCCGGGGCGGAGGACAATTCACCCCTCCACTTT. This sequence encodes CASSAKPGAEDNSPLHF.

The chain links TRBV5-1 to TRBJ1-2; TRBD1 matches at 8 bases. V was clipped by 4 bases and J by 3 bases; unmatched bases: 8. Germline V CDR1 and CDR2: SGHRS, YFSETQ. There are 15 residues in the CDR3. CDR3 DNA sequence: TGCGCCAGCAGCCCAGACAGGGGAAGGGACTATGGCTACACCTTC. Amino acids: CASSPDRGRDYGYTF.

This clonotype was detected only once. The rearrangement joins TRBV5-1 to TRBJ1-1; 10 bases agree with TRBD1. The germline V gene has CDR1 SGHRS and CDR2 YFSETQ. V lost 3 bases, J lost 6 bases, and 14 bases stayed unmatched. The CDR3 has 17 residues. For the CDR3, the DNA is TGCGCCAGCAGCTACCTCCGGGACAGGGGTCTCGGCGCTGAAGCTTTCTTT. Translating it yields CASSYLRDRGLGAEAFF.